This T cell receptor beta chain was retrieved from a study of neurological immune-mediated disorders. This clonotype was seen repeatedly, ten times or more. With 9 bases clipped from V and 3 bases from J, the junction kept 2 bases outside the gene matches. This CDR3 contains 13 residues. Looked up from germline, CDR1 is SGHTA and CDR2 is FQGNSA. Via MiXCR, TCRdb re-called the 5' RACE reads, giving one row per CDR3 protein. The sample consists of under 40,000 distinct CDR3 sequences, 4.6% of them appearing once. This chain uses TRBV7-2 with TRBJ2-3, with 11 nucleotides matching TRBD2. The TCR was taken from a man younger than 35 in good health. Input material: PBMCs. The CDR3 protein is CASLAGGTDTQYF. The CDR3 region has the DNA TGTGCCAGTTTAGCGGGGGGGACAGATACGCAGTATTTT.